This T cell receptor (beta chain) derives from a study of shared clonotypes between healthy human individuals (dated by TCRdb to the early 2020s). With regard to the full study: The cohort comprised a couple of women and a few men aged 18 to 49 years. To increase sequencing depth and limit assay-specific biases, different laboratories used diverse techniques to prepare libraries and sequence TCR repertoires. Blood TCR repertoires of about five healthy adults were deeply sequenced to estimate repertoire size and the extent of clonotype sharing between individuals. Per donor, leukapheresis produced somewhere between about 0.94 and 9 billion PBMCs. Overall study results and their limits: Because the study included only a small number of donors, the genetic and exposure-history diversity represented was limited. Only blood was sampled, and tissue TCR repertoires likely differ from those in blood. Pairwise subsampling led to the expectation that sequencing depth would affect the degree of clonotype sharing among donors.

Turning to this clone: Its specific antigen is unknown. Base-call qualities are not available, and no considerably larger clone is one nucleotide away.

Using the deep immunoSEQ assay, TCR CDR3 regions were amplified from genomic DNA by multiplex PCR. Extracted genomic DNA from each cell subset was distributed evenly across all wells of several immunoSEQ 96-well plates, and each plate was treated as a replicate. For unsorted PBMC, each replicate PCR was loaded with approximately 320 ng genomic DNA, equivalent to roughly 31,000 T cell genomes. Ten immunoSEQ deep assay plates were used to sequence the unsorted PBMC genomic DNA. The purified libraries were quantified using a Qubit 3.0 fluorometer, sized with a Bioanalyzer 2100, and then quantified again using the KAPA Library Quantification kit. Every immunoSEQ 96-well plate was sequenced on a separate single-read 150-cycle Illumina NextSeq 550 flow cell. The original methods were these. The immunoSEQ output contained only junctional sequences without quality scores, so filtering could not match that applied to full-length reads. To assign V/J genes and CDR3, sequences were annotated using PyIR, a Python wrapper for IgBLAST v1.9, with IMGT germline references. Reads with weak V/J assignments (E-value above 1e-6), missing CDR3, stop codons, out-of-frame junctions, or ambiguous translated residues were removed. V3J clonotypes were defined by identical inferred V gene, J gene, and CDR3 amino acid sequence. To compute the percentage overlap between repertoires, the number of shared unique clonotypes was divided by the size of the smaller repertoire. Repertoire richness was assessed with RTK rarefaction, the Chao1 estimator, and Recon v2.1 estimates of unobserved clonotypes. Entries here come from immuneACCESS through TCRdb and include only in-frame sequences with V and J called. Some clones fail to appear in such tables; in the studies checked, an unresolved V gene covers under half of the shortfall, and the cause of the remainder is unknown. V and J calls and clone size are given by that table; D and trimming were obtained from the DNA. The sample data list about 480,000 clones, and more than 65% of these were observed just once. The ten largest clones capture 10% to 15% of the sample.

The trim is 6 bases for V and 3 bases for J, with a gap of 15 bases between the germline ends. From cysteine to phenylalanine, the CDR3 is 14 amino acids long. Just the 42-base CDR3 DNA is kept, in frame starting at base 1. CDR1 and CDR2 are read off the germline V gene as MDHEN and SYDVKM. The donors were healthy, HIV-negative adults who had no recently reported acute infections or vaccinations. Every donor was a Caucasian adult residing in Nashville, Tennessee, USA. In the unsorted samples, some 100 million PBMCs were counted, and genomic DNA was extracted using the QIAamp DNA Blood Mini kit. Blood was collected by leukapheresis, and PBMCs were isolated by Ficoll-Histopaque density gradient centrifugation and then cryopreserved in liquid nitrogen vapor phase.

The sequenced sample was PBMCs. The clonotype comes from a woman between 35 and 50 years old in good health. Some clones in this sample may be carry-over from other donors' samples. Here the chain combines TRBV28 and TRBJ2-7; the D gene is possibly TRBD1, with 6 bases matching. For the CDR3, the sequence is CASSPRQANYEQYF. The DNA is TGTGCCAGCAGCCCCCGACAGGCCAACTACGAGCAGTACTTC.